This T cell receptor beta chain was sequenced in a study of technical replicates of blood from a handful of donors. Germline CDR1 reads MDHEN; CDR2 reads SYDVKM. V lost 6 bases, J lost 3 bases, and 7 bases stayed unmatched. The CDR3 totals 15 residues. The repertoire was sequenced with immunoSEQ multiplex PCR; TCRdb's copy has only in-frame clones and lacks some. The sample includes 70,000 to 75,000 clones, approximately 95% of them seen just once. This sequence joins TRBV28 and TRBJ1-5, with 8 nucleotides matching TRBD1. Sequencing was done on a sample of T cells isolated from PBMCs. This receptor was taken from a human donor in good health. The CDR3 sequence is CASRRGDRFNQPQHF. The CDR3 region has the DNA TGTGCCAGCAGGCGCGGGGACAGGTTCAATCAGCCCCAGCATTTT.